This T cell receptor beta chain stems from a study of T-cell reconstitution after alpha-beta-depleted transplantation in children. This clonotype was observed a handful of times. As yet, its antigen is unknown. V was pared by 4 bases and J by 8 bases, with 21 bases between. This CDR3 is 17 amino acids long. Germline CDR1 is MNHEY and CDR2 is SMNVEV (reference sequence). Study findings and constraints: T-cell counts and diversity at one year following transplant were attributed mainly to newly produced T cells. After transplant, at about two months, alpha-beta T cells were reportedly derived from several hundred expanded graft clones. Where some patients showed high TCRbeta diversity at day 60, it came from recipient T cells and thymic progenitors that had survived.

During its preparation, the TCRbeta library received unique molecular identifiers. One entry per CDR3 protein results from TCRdb running MiXCR on the PCR reads. The top ten hold 25% to 30% of the sample, which has fewer than 500,000 distinct CDR3 sequences, 43% seen once. The gene calls are TRBV27 and TRBJ1-6, with no clear D. The sequenced sample was PBMCs, obtained before TCRalphabeta/CD19-depleted stem cell transplant. The receptor was derived from a girl aged 2 to 9 with aplastic anemia, due to receive a stem cell transplant. CDR3: CASSSPGSVLSDSPLHF. DNA for the CDR3: TGTGCCAGCAGTTCCCCCGGCAGCGTCCTAAGCGATTCACCCCTCCACTTT.